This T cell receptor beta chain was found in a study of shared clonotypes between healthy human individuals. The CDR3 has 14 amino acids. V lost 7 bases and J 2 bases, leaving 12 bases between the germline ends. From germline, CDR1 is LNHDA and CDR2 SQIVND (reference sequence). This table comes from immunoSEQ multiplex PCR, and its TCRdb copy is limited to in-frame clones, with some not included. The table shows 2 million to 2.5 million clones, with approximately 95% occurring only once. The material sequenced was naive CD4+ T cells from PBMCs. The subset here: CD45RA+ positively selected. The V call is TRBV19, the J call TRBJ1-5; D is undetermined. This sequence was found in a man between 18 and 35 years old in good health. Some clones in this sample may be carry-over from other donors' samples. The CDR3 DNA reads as TGTGCCAGTAAGGGTGTGAGGGGCAATCAGCCCCAGCATTTT. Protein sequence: CASKGVRGNQPQHF.